A selection of T cell receptor beta chains follows, all from one sample in a study of cytomegalovirus exposure and HLA in healthy donors. The protocol was immunoSEQ multiplex PCR, while the TCRdb copy is restricted to in-frame clones and leaves out a portion. The sample has about 120,000 clones, approximately 94% seen once. Material: PBMCs. These receptors were collected from a man between 18 and 29 years old in good health and CMV-seronegative. Both conserved end residues are part of each CDR3. A D gene is named only where the DNA matches it firmly. Only part of the rows carry a size: once, few, many, or a class if the clone is expanded.

cdr3_aa: CASSYSSGTNNEQFF
cdr3_nt: TGTGCCAGCAGCTATTCTAGCGGGACTAACAATGAGCAGTTCTTC
v_call: TRBV13
j_call: TRBJ2-1
clone_size: .
d_call: TRBD2

cdr3_aa: CSVRGLHEQYF
cdr3_nt: TGCAGCGTTCGAGGGCTACACGAGCAGTACTTC
v_call: TRBV29-1
j_call: TRBJ2-7
clone_size: .
d_call: .

cdr3_aa: CASSFQGLQTQYF
cdr3_nt: TGTGCCAGCAGTTTCCAGGGGCTACAGACCCAGTACTTC
v_call: TRBV28
j_call: TRBJ2-5
clone_size: .
d_call: .

cdr3_aa: CASSQGLAGAETQYF
cdr3_nt: TGTGCCAGCAGCCAGGGACTAGCGGGAGCAGAGACCCAGTACTTC
v_call: TRBV5-6
j_call: TRBJ2-5
clone_size: .
d_call: TRBD2

cdr3_aa: CASSLGLEGFNEQFF
cdr3_nt: TGTGCCAGCAGCTTAGGGCTGGAGGGATTCAATGAGCAGTTCTTC
v_call: TRBV11-3
j_call: TRBJ2-1
clone_size: .
d_call: .

cdr3_aa: CASAGTGGTEAFF
cdr3_nt: TGTGCCAGCGCTGGGACAGGGGGCACTGAAGCTTTCTTT
v_call: TRBV2
j_call: TRBJ1-1
clone_size: .
d_call: TRBD1

cdr3_aa: CASSFWASGSRDTDTQYF
cdr3_nt: TGTGCCAGCAGCTTTTGGGCTAGCGGGAGTCGAGACACAGATACGCAGTATTTT
v_call: TRBV11-2
j_call: TRBJ2-3
clone_size: .
d_call: TRBD2

cdr3_aa: CASSAGAVPFF
cdr3_nt: TGTGCCAGCAGCGCAGGGGCAGTTCCGTTCTTC
v_call: TRBV6-5
j_call: TRBJ2-1
clone_size: .
d_call: .

cdr3_aa: CASSRGLSGELFF
cdr3_nt: TGCGCCAGCAGCCGAGGACTGAGCGGGGAGCTGTTTTTT
v_call: TRBV4-3
j_call: TRBJ2-2
clone_size: .
d_call: .

cdr3_aa: CASSLDRQGEKLFF
cdr3_nt: TGTGCCAGCAGTTTAGATCGACAGGGTGAAAAACTGTTTTTT
v_call: TRBV6-6
j_call: TRBJ1-4
clone_size: .
d_call: TRBD1

cdr3_aa: CASSQGRVQETQYF
cdr3_nt: TGTGCCAGCAGCCAAGGGAGAGTCCAAGAGACCCAGTACTTC
v_call: TRBV9
j_call: TRBJ2-5
clone_size: few
d_call: .

cdr3_aa: CASSLRTSLTYNEQFF
cdr3_nt: TGTGCCAGCAGCCTCCGCACTAGCCTAACCTACAATGAGCAGTTCTTC
v_call: TRBV14
j_call: TRBJ2-1
clone_size: .
d_call: .

cdr3_aa: CASSLGTGYRGYTF
cdr3_nt: TGTGCCAGCAGCTTAGGAACTGGTTATCGAGGCTACACCTTC
v_call: TRBV7-2
j_call: TRBJ1-2
clone_size: .
d_call: .

cdr3_aa: CASSQGVTSGGTDTQYF
cdr3_nt: TGCGCCAGCAGCCAAGGGGTAACTAGCGGGGGCACAGATACGCAGTATTTT
v_call: TRBV4-3
j_call: TRBJ2-3
clone_size: .
d_call: TRBD2

cdr3_aa: CASSTTSGGETQYF
cdr3_nt: TGTGCCAGCAGCACGACTAGCGGAGGGGAGACCCAGTACTTC
v_call: TRBV7-2
j_call: TRBJ2-5
clone_size: .
d_call: TRBD2

cdr3_aa: CASSQGFFNYGYTF
cdr3_nt: TGTGCCAGCAGTCAGGGGTTTTTTAACTATGGCTACACCTTC
v_call: TRBV14
j_call: TRBJ1-2
clone_size: .
d_call: .

cdr3_aa: CASSFSGYEQYF
cdr3_nt: TGTGCCAGCAGCTTTAGCGGCTACGAGCAGTACTTC
v_call: TRBV7-9
j_call: TRBJ2-7
clone_size: .
d_call: .

cdr3_aa: CASSFGLAGVEQYF
cdr3_nt: TGTGCCAGCAGTTTTGGACTAGCGGGAGTCGAGCAGTACTTC
v_call: TRBV2
j_call: TRBJ2-7
clone_size: few
d_call: TRBD2

cdr3_aa: CASSPTLTGTRNTEAFF
cdr3_nt: TGTGCCAGCAGCCCAACGCTCACAGGGACGAGGAACACTGAAGCTTTCTTT
v_call: TRBV5-6
j_call: TRBJ1-1
clone_size: .
d_call: .

cdr3_aa: CAILTAASYEQYF
cdr3_nt: TGTGCCATCTTGACAGCCGCTTCCTACGAGCAGTACTTC
v_call: TRBV27
j_call: TRBJ2-7
clone_size: .
d_call: .

cdr3_aa: CASSLASSGGAYEQYF
cdr3_nt: TGTGCCAGCAGCTTGGCATCTAGCGGAGGGGCCTACGAGCAGTACTTC
v_call: TRBV7-2
j_call: TRBJ2-7
clone_size: .
d_call: TRBD2

cdr3_aa: CASSLGLAGGYEQFF
cdr3_nt: TGTGCCAGCAGTTTAGGGCTAGCGGGAGGCTATGAGCAGTTCTTC
v_call: TRBV27
j_call: TRBJ2-1
clone_size: .
d_call: TRBD2

cdr3_aa: CASSLEGAAETQYF
cdr3_nt: TGTGCCAGCAGCTTGGAGGGGGCGGCAGAGACCCAGTACTTC
v_call: TRBV7-3
j_call: TRBJ2-5
clone_size: once
d_call: .

cdr3_aa: CASSPGGGLDYNEQFF
cdr3_nt: TGTGCCAGCAGCCCAGGTGGGGGACTAGACTACAATGAGCAGTTCTTC
v_call: TRBV11-3
j_call: TRBJ2-1
clone_size: once
d_call: TRBD2

cdr3_aa: CASSEGQGNEKLFF
cdr3_nt: TGTGCCAGCAGTGAAGGACAGGGTAATGAAAAACTGTTTTTT
v_call: TRBV6-1
j_call: TRBJ1-4
clone_size: .
d_call: TRBD1

cdr3_aa: CASSGQGHGYTF
cdr3_nt: TGTGCCAGCAGTGGACAGGGCCATGGCTACACCTTC
v_call: TRBV28
j_call: TRBJ1-2
clone_size: .
d_call: TRBD1

cdr3_aa: CASSVSGTGHEQYF
cdr3_nt: TGTGCCAGCAGCGTTAGCGGGACGGGGCACGAGCAGTACTTC
v_call: TRBV9
j_call: TRBJ2-7
clone_size: .
d_call: TRBD2

cdr3_aa: CASSFAGPFPGANVLTF
cdr3_nt: TGTGCCAGCAGCTTTGCGGGACCTTTCCCCGGGGCCAACGTCCTGACTTTC
v_call: TRBV5-4
j_call: TRBJ2-6
clone_size: .
d_call: .

cdr3_aa: CAWTQAGYTDTQYF
cdr3_nt: TGTGCCTGGACCCAAGCGGGGTACACAGATACGCAGTATTTT
v_call: TRBV30
j_call: TRBJ2-3
clone_size: once
d_call: TRBD2

cdr3_aa: CASSRDSLTIYGYTF
cdr3_nt: TGTGCCAGCAGTCGGGACAGTCTTACAATCTATGGCTACACCTTC
v_call: TRBV28
j_call: TRBJ1-2
clone_size: .
d_call: TRBD1

cdr3_aa: CASSDRGRGQVNEKLFF
cdr3_nt: TGTGCCAGCAGTGACAGGGGGCGCGGCCAAGTTAATGAAAAACTGTTTTTT
v_call: TRBV25-1
j_call: TRBJ1-4
clone_size: .
d_call: TRBD1

cdr3_aa: CASSPLTAGDQPQHF
cdr3_nt: TGTGCCAGCAGTCCCCTCACAGCAGGCGATCAGCCCCAGCATTTT
v_call: TRBV28
j_call: TRBJ1-5
clone_size: .
d_call: .

cdr3_aa: CASSVGGLNYEQYF
cdr3_nt: TGTGCCAGCAGCGTAGGAGGCCTGAACTACGAGCAGTACTTC
v_call: TRBV9
j_call: TRBJ2-7
clone_size: .
d_call: .

cdr3_aa: CASGSLAHNEQFF
cdr3_nt: TGTGCCAGCGGATCTCTAGCGCACAATGAGCAGTTCTTC
v_call: TRBV2
j_call: TRBJ2-1
clone_size: .
d_call: .

cdr3_aa: CANSTGGGTPYGYTF
cdr3_nt: TGTGCCAACAGCACAGGGGGAGGTACACCCTATGGCTACACCTTC
v_call: TRBV9
j_call: TRBJ1-2
clone_size: once
d_call: TRBD1

cdr3_aa: CASSLSSREKLFF
cdr3_nt: TGTGCCAGCAGTTTATCCTCCAGGGAAAAACTGTTTTTT
v_call: TRBV27
j_call: TRBJ1-4
clone_size: .
d_call: .

cdr3_aa: CASSLSGTQGGGKLFF
cdr3_nt: TGTGCCAGCAGTTTATCCGGGACCCAGGGAGGGGGAAAACTGTTTTTT
v_call: TRBV27
j_call: TRBJ1-4
clone_size: .
d_call: .

cdr3_aa: CASTPLGGAGEQYF
cdr3_nt: TGTGCCAGCACCCCGTTAGGGGGGGCCGGGGAGCAGTACTTC
v_call: TRBV25-1
j_call: TRBJ2-7
clone_size: .
d_call: .

cdr3_aa: CASSLKDGGREAFF
cdr3_nt: TGTGCCAGCAGCCTAAAGGACGGGGGAAGGGAAGCTTTCTTT
v_call: TRBV9
j_call: TRBJ1-1
clone_size: .
d_call: .

cdr3_aa: CASSTSGPANEQFF
cdr3_nt: TGTGCCAGCAGCACTAGCGGACCTGCCAATGAGCAGTTCTTC
v_call: TRBV7-9
j_call: TRBJ2-1
clone_size: .
d_call: TRBD2

cdr3_aa: CASSLGGAGEKLFF
cdr3_nt: TGCGCCAGCAGCTTAGGGGGAGCTGGAGAAAAACTGTTTTTT
v_call: TRBV5-1
j_call: TRBJ1-4
clone_size: .
d_call: .

cdr3_aa: CASIRDRPNEKLFF
cdr3_nt: TGTGCCAGCATAAGGGACAGACCCAATGAAAAACTGTTTTTT
v_call: TRBV2
j_call: TRBJ1-4
clone_size: .
d_call: TRBD1

cdr3_aa: CASSIVSSGVNEQYF
cdr3_nt: TGTGCCAGTAGTATAGTCTCTTCAGGGGTCAACGAGCAGTACTTC
v_call: TRBV19
j_call: TRBJ2-7
clone_size: .
d_call: .